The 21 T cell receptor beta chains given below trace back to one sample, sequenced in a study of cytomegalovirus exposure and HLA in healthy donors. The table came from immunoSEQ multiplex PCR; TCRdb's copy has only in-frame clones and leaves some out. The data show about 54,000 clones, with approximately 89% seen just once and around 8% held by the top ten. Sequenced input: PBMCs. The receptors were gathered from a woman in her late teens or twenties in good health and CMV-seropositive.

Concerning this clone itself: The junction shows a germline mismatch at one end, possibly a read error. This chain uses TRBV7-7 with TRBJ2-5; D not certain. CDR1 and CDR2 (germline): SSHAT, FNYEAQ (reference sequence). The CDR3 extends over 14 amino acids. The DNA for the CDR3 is TGTGCTAGCAGCTCCTCCACTCTAAAAGAGACCCAGTACTTC. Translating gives CASSSSTLKETQYF.

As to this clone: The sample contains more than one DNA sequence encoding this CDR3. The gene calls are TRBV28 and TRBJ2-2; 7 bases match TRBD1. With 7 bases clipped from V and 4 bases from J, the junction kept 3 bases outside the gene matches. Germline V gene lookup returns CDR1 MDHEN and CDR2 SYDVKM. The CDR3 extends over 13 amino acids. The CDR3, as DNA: TGTGCCAGCACCCCAGGGGGCACCGGGGAGCTGTTTTTT. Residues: CASTPGGTGELFF.

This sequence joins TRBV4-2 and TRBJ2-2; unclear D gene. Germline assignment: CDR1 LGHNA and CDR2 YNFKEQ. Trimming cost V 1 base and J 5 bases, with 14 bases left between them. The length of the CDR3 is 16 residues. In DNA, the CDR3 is TGTGCCAGCAGCCAAGGCGCGATGACTGGTACCGGGGAGCTGTTTTTT. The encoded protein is CASSQGAMTGTGELFF.

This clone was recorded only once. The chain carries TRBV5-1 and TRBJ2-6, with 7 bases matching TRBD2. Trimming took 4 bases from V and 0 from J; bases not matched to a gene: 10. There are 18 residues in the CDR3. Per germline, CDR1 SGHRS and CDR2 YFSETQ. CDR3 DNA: TGCGCCAGCAGCAAAGCTCCCGGGGGGTCCTCTGGGGCCAACGTCCTGACTTTC. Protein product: CASSKAPGGSSGANVLTF.

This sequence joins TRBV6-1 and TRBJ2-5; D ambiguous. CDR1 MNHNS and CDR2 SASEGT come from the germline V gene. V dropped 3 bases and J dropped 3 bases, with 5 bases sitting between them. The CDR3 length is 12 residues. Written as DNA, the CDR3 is TGTGCCAGCAGTGATCAGAAAGAGACCCAGTACTTC. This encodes CASSDQKETQYF.

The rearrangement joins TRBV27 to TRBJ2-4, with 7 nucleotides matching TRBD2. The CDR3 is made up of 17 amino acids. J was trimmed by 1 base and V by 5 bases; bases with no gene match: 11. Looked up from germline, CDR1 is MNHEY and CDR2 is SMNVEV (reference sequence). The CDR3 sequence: CASSPLGGEFAKNIQYF. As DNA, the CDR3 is TGTGCCAGCAGTCCCCTTGGGGGGGAGTTCGCCAAAAACATTCAGTACTTC.

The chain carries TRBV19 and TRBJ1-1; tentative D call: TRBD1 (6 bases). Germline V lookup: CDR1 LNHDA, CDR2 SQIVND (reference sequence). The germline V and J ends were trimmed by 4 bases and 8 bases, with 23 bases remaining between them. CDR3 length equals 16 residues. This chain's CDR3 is CASSSWGKTGPAEAFF. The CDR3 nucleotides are TGTGCCAGTAGTAGCTGGGGGAAAACAGGGCCCGCCGAAGCTTTCTTT.

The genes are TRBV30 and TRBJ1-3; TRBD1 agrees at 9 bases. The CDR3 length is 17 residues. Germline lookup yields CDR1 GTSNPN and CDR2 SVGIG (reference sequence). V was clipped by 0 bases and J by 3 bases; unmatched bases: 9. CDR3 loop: CAWSVLRQGVDGNTIYF. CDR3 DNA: TGTGCCTGGAGTGTACTGAGACAGGGGGTCGATGGAAACACCATATATTTT.

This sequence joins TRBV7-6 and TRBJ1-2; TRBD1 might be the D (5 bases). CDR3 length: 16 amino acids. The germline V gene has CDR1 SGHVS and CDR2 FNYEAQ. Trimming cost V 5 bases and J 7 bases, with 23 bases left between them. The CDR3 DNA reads TGTGCCAGCAGCAAAGACGTCTCAGGGCTCACGAGTGGCTACACCTTC. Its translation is CASSKDVSGLTSGYTF.

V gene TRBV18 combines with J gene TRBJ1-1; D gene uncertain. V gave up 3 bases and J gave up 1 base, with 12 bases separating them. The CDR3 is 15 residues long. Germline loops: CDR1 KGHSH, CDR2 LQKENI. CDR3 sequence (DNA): TGTGCCAGCTCACCGGCAGAGGGAAGGAACACTGAAGCTTTCTTT. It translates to CASSPAEGRNTEAFF.

The chain's CDR3 is CASSSRGQPQHF. CDR3 bases: TGTGCCAGCAGCTCGCGGGGTCAGCCCCAGCATTTT. The V call is TRBV21-1, the J call TRBJ1-5. TRBV21-1 is a documented pseudogene. The CDR3 extends over 12 amino acids.

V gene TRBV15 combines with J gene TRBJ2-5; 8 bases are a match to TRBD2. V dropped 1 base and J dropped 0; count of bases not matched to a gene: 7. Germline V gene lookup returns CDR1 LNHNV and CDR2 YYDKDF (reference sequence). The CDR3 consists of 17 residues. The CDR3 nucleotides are TGTGCCACCAGCAGAGGCGCCGGGAGGGGGTACCAAGAGACCCAGTACTTC. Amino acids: CATSRGAGRGYQETQYF.

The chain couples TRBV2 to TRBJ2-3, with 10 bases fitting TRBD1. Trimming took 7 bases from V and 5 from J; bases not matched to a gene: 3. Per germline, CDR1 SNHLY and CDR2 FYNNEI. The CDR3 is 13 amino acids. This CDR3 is CASTGTGEDTQYF. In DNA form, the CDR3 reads TGTGCCAGCACCGGGACAGGGGAAGATACGCAGTATTTT.

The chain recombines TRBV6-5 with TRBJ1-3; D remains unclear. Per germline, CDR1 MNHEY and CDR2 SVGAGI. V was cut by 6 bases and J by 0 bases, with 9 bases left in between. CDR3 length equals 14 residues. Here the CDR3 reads CASSLGDSGNTIYF. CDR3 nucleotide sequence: TGTGCCAGCAGCCTCGGGGACTCTGGAAACACCATATATTTT.

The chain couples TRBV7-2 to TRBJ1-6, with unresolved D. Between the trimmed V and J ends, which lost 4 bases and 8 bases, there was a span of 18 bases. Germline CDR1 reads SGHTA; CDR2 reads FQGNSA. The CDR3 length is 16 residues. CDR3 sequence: CASSSLEGGRDSPLHF. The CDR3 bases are TGTGCCAGCAGCTCTTTAGAGGGCGGGCGGGATTCACCCCTCCACTTT.

This chain's CDR3 is CASSRITSRRPTEAFF. The CDR3 DNA reads TGTGCCAGCAGCCGGATTACAAGTCGGAGGCCCACTGAAGCTTTCTTT. The rearrangement links TRBV11-2 to TRBJ1-1; D is unresolved. Germline-derived CDR1 and CDR2 are SGHAT and FQNNGV. Trimming stripped 5 bases from V and 4 bases from J, with 20 bases between. There are 16 residues in the CDR3.

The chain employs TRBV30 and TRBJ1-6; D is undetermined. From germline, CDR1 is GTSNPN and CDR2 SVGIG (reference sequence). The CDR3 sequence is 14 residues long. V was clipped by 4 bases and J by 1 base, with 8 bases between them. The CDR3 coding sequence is TGTGCCTGGACCATACGGTCCTATAATTCACCCCTCCACTTT. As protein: CAWTIRSYNSPLHF. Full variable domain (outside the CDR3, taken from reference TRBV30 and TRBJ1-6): SQTIHQWPATLVQPVGSPLSLECTVEGTSNPNLYWYRQAAGRGLQLLFYSVGIGQISSEVPQNLSASRPQDRQFILSSKKLLLSDSGFYLCAWTIRSYNSPLHFGNGTRLTVT.

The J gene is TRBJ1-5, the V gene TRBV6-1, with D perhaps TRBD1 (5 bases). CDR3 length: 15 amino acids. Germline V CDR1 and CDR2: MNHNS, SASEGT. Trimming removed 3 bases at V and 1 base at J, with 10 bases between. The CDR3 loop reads CASSEVGGSNQPQHF. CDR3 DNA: TGTGCCAGCAGTGAGGTCGGGGGGAGCAATCAGCCCCAGCATTTT.

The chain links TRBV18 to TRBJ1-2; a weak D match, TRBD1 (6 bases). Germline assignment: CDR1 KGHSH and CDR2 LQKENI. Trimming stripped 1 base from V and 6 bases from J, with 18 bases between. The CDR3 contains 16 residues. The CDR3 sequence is CASSPRLGASHDGYTF. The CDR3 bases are TGTGCCAGCTCACCACGTCTGGGGGCCTCCCACGATGGCTACACCTTC.

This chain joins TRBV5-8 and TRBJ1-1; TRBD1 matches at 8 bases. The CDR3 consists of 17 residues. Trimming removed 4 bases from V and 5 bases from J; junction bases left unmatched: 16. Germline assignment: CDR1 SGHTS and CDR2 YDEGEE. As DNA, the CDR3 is TGTGCCAGCAGCCACCCGAAGAACAGGGGGAGGGATACTGAAGCTTTCTTT. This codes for CASSHPKNRGRDTEAFF. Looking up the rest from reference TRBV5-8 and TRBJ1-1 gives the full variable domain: EAGVTQSPTHLIKTRGQQATLRCSPISGHTSVYWYQQALGLGLQFLLWYDEGEERNRGNFPPRFSGRQFPNYSSELNVNALELEDSALYLCASSHPKNRGRDTEAFFGQGTRLTVV.

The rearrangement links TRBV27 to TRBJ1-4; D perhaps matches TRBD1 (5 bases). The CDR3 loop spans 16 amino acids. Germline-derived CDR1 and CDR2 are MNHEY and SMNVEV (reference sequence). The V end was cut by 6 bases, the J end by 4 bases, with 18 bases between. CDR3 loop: CASRPGTRGVNEKLFF. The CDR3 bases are TGTGCCAGCAGACCCGGGACCCGGGGGGTTAATGAAAAACTGTTTTTT.